A single sample gave rise to the 19 T cell receptor beta chains below, sequenced in a study of OX40 agonist ivuxolimab in advanced cancers. Profiling relied on immunoSEQ multiplex PCR, and the TCRdb table lists in-frame clones only, not all of them. The data contain over 70,000 clones, nearly 90% of them singletons. The specimen comprised CD4+ or CD8+ T cells sorted from blood, sampled in a trial of the OX40 agonist ivuxolimab. These receptors were obtained from an adult with an advanced solid tumor such as melanoma, head and neck, liver or kidney cancer.

This clone was observed a single time. The chain has TRBV7-3 and TRBJ2-6; no clear D. The CDR3 is 12 residues long. Trimming removed 3 bases from V and 4 bases from J, with 1 base in between. Germline-derived CDR1 and CDR2 are SGHTA and FQGTGA. The CDR3: CASSFGANVLTF. The CDR3 bases are TGTGCCAGCAGCTTCGGGGCCAACGTCCTGACTTTC.

This clone appeared a single time. In the same sample, other DNA sequences code for this CDR3. The V gene is TRBV5-1, the J gene TRBJ1-5, with D uncertain. The germline V gene has CDR1 SGHRS and CDR2 YFSETQ. CDR3 size: 13 residues. Deletions cut 0 bases from V and 6 bases from J, with 7 bases between. The CDR3 here is CASSLGEGQPQHF. The CDR3 nucleotides are TGCGCCAGCAGCTTGGGGGAGGGTCAGCCCCAGCATTTT.

CDR3 sequence: CASSEGDYLSTDTQYF. The CDR3 bases are TGTGCCAGCAGCGAGGGGGACTACCTATCCACAGATACGCAGTATTTT. This rearrangement joins TRBV21-1 to TRBJ2-3; the listed D gene, TRBD2, was not tested against the DNA. TRBV21-1 is a pseudogene. CDR3 length equals 16 residues.

The chain couples TRBV2 to TRBJ2-5, with D hard to call. The V gene's germline CDR1 is SNHLY and CDR2 FYNNEI. V shed 8 bases and J shed 4 bases, with 5 bases lying between them. This CDR3 spans 10 amino acids. The CDR3: CASSRETQYF. In DNA, the CDR3 is TGTGCCAGCTCTCGAGAGACCCAGTACTTC.

CDR3 sequence reads: CASSRGDTGELFF. The CDR3 coding sequence is TGCGCCAGCAGCCGGGGAGACACCGGGGAGCTGTTTTTT. The rearrangement uses TRBV5-1 and TRBJ2-2; a weak D match, TRBD2 (5 bases). This CDR3 has 13 residues. CDR1 and CDR2 from the germline V gene are SGHRS and YFSETQ. V lost 4 bases to trimming and J lost 3 bases, with 7 bases between them.

The J gene is TRBJ1-2, the V gene TRBV5-1, with D tentatively TRBD1 (6 bases). The V gene's germline CDR1 is SGHRS and CDR2 YFSETQ. The CDR3 spans 14 residues. Deletions cut 1 base from V and 6 bases from J, with 13 bases between. The CDR3: CASSLQDSSHGYTF. In DNA, the CDR3 is TGCGCCAGCAGCTTGCAGGACAGTTCCCATGGCTACACCTTC.

The chain has TRBV5-8 and TRBJ2-2; 10 bases fit TRBD2. J lost 2 bases, V lost 4 bases, and 2 bases had no gene match. Germline CDR1 and CDR2: SGHTS and YDEGEE. This CDR3 spans 15 amino acids. CDR3 amino acids: CASSRTSGNTGELFF. For the CDR3, the DNA is TGTGCCAGCAGCCGGACTAGCGGCAACACCGGGGAGCTGTTTTTT. Full variable domain (remainder filled in from reference TRBV5-8 and TRBJ2-2): EAGVTQSPTHLIKTRGQQATLRCSPISGHTSVYWYQQALGLGLQFLLWYDEGEERNRGNFPPRFSGRQFPNYSSELNVNALELEDSALYLCASSRTSGNTGELFFGEGSRLTVL.

This chain links TRBV6-1 with TRBJ1-3, with D hard to call. V was cut by 7 bases and J by 2 bases, with 9 bases left in between. The CDR3 extends over 13 amino acids. Germline CDR1 reads MNHNS; CDR2 reads SASEGT. The CDR3 coding sequence is TGTGCCAGCAATCCGGGAGCTGGAAACACCATATATTTT. Translation: CASNPGAGNTIYF.

A few counts support this clone. J is TRBJ1-1 and V is TRBV19; TRBD1 agrees at 12 bases. Looked up from germline, CDR1 is LNHDA and CDR2 is SQIVND (reference sequence). The CDR3 is 18 residues long. The ends lost 4 bases at V and 0 bases at J; junction bases unmatched: 9. DNA for the CDR3: TGTGCCAGTAGTACTCGGGGACAGGGGGCTCGGATGAACACTGAAGCTTTCTTT. This sequence encodes CASSTRGQGARMNTEAFF.

V is TRBV4-1 and J is TRBJ1-2; 7 nucleotides align to TRBD1. The J segment lost 8 bases and the V segment lost 2 bases, leaving 8 bases of the junction unmatched. This CDR3 is built from 14 residues. CDR1 is MGHRA, CDR2 YSYEKL, per germline. The CDR3 sequence: CASSQIGQARGYTF. The CDR3 nucleotides read TGCGCCAGCAGCCAAATCGGACAGGCTCGGGGCTACACCTTC.

The V and J genes are TRBV27 and TRBJ1-4; a possible D gene is TRBD1 (5 bases). The CDR3 runs to 15 residues. Trimming took off 6 bases at V and 4 bases at J, with 15 bases between the two ends. The germline V gene encodes CDR1 MNHEY and CDR2 SMNVEV (reference sequence). For the CDR3, the DNA is TGTGCCAGCAGCCCAGGGTATTTCAATAATGAAAAACTGTTTTTT. Protein: CASSPGYFNNEKLFF. Full variable domain (remainder filled in from reference TRBV27 and TRBJ1-4): EAQVTQNPRYLITVTGKKLTVTCSQNMNHEYMSWYRQDPGLGLRQIYYSMNVEVTDKGDVPEGYKVSRKEKRNFPLILESPSPNQTSLYFCASSPGYFNNEKLFFGSGTQLSVL.

This clone was found once. Additional DNA sequences in this sample encode the identical CDR3. This sequence joins TRBV30 and TRBJ1-1; D ambiguous. V lost 3 bases, J lost 0 bases, and 5 bases lay in between. The length of the CDR3 is 12 residues. The germline V gene has CDR1 GTSNPN and CDR2 SVGIG (reference sequence). The CDR3 nucleotides read TGTGCCTGGAGACGAGTGAACACTGAAGCTTTCTTT. As protein: CAWRRVNTEAFF.

The chain links TRBV7-8 to TRBJ2-1, with D possibly TRBD1 on 8 matching bases. V lost 1 base, J lost 0 bases, and 13 bases lay in between. The germline CDR1 and CDR2 sequences are SGHVS and FQNEAQ. This CDR3 comprises 17 residues. CDR3 residues: CASSLGSGTGSYNEQFF. Here the CDR3 DNA reads TGTGCCAGCAGCTTAGGCAGCGGGACAGGCTCCTACAATGAGCAGTTCTTC.

V usage is TRBV14 and J usage is TRBJ2-7, with TRBD2 matching over 14 bases. Germline values: CDR1 SGHDN, CDR2 FVKESK. Trimming cost V 4 bases and J 4 bases; bases outside gene matches: 9. This CDR3 contains 17 residues. The CDR3 reads CASSRLAGGSRLYEQYF. The CDR3 DNA follows: TGTGCCAGCAGCCGACTAGCGGGGGGGTCACGACTTTACGAGCAGTACTTC.

The chain carries TRBV7-2 and TRBJ1-5, with D hard to call. The CDR3 is 16 amino acids. Per the germline V gene, CDR1 is SGHTA and CDR2 is FQGNSA. Trimming cost V 5 bases and J 0 bases, with 14 bases left between them. CDR3 sequence (DNA): TGTGCCAGCAGCCGCCTCGGGAGTTTTAGCAATCAGCCCCAGCATTTT. Translation gives CASSRLGSFSNQPQHF.

In DNA form, the CDR3 reads TGTGCCAGCAGCTTACAGACAGGGGTGTCAGATACGCAGTATTTT. It is translated as CASSLQTGVSDTQYF. The V and J genes are TRBV7-9 and TRBJ2-3; 8 bases map to TRBD1. The V segment lost 2 bases and the J segment 4 bases; nucleotides outside the gene matches: 5. The CDR3 spans 15 residues. CDR1 is SEHNR, CDR2 FQNEAQ, per germline (reference sequence).

The chain joins TRBV21-1 to TRBJ2-5; TRBD1 is taken as the D call from the table, unchecked against the DNA. TRBV21-1 is listed as a pseudogene. The CDR3 length is 15 residues. CDR3 nucleotide sequence: TGTGCCAGCAGCAACCGGGACAGGGGGCCCGAGACCCAGTACTTC. The encoded protein is CASSNRDRGPETQYF.

The rearrangement joins TRBV7-8 to TRBJ1-2; D not certain. Between the trimmed V and J ends, which lost 4 bases and 8 bases, there was a span of 11 bases. The CDR3 has 12 amino acids. Germline values: CDR1 SGHVS, CDR2 FQNEAQ. CDR3: CASSSRMKGYTF. The CDR3 DNA is TGTGCCAGCAGCTCCCGTATGAAAGGCTACACCTTC.

The chain employs TRBV14 and TRBJ2-5; 10 bases are a match to TRBD1. CDR1 and CDR2 (germline): SGHDN, FVKESK. There are 16 residues in the CDR3. Losses at the gene ends were 4 bases for V and 4 bases for J; bases not matched to a gene: 9. The DNA for the CDR3 is TGTGCCAGCAGCCCAGGACAGGGGGTGATGAGAGAGACCCAGTACTTC. Protein product: CASSPGQGVMRETQYF.